The clone carrying this T cell receptor (beta chain) was detected many times. Antigen specificity is unknown. TCRdb reprocessed the 5' RACE reads with MiXCR, giving one entry per CDR3 protein. The profile shows tens of thousands of distinct CDR3 sequences, about a tenth of them singletons. The entry originates in a study of neurological immune-mediated disorders. Time point of the sample: longitudinal time-point 1 (baseline). For the unsorted libraries, 2 million PBMCs stored at -80 C served as input. Study results and limitations: None of the CDR3 amino acid sequences of expanded clones recurred across subjects, suggesting private repertoires in all groups.

The receptor comes from a young man in good health. The sequenced sample was PBMCs.

The CDR3 loop reads CASSLATSGRIYNEQFF. For the CDR3, the DNA is TGCGCCAGCAGCTTGGCGACTAGCGGGAGGATTTACAATGAGCAGTTCTTC. The chain uses TRBV5-1 and TRBJ2-1, with TRBD2 identical over 13 bases. J lost 4 bases, V lost 0 bases, and 4 bases had no gene match. The CDR3 is made up of 17 amino acids. The germline CDR1 and CDR2 sequences are SGHRS and YFSETQ.